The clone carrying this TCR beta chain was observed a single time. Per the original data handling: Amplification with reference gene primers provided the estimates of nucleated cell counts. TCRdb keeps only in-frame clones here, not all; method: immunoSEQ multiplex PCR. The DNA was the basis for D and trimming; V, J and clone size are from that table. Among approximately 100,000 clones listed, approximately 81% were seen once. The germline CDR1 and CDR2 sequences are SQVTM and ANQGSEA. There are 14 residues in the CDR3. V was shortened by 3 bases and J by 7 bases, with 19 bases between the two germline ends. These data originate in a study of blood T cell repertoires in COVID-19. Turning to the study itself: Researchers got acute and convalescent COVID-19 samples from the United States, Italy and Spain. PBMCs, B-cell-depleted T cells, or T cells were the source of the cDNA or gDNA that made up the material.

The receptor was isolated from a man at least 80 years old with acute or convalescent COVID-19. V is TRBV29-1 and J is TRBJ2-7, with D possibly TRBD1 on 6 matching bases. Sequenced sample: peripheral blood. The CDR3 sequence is CSVELGAPPPEQYF. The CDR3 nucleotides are TGCAGCGTTGAGTTGGGGGCCCCTCCGCCGGAGCAGTACTTC.